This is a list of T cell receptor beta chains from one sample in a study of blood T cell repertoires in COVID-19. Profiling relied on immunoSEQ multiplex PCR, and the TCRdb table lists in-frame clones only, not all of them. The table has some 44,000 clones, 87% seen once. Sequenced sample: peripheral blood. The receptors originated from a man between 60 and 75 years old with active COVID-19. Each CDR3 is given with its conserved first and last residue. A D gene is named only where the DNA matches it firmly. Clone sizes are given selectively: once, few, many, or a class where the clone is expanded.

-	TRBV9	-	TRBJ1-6	TGTGCCAGCAGCGTAGGACGATCAGGTTATAATTCACCCCTCCACTTT	CASSVGRSGYNSPLHF
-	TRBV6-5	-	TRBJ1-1	TGTGCCAGCAGTCGGACACCCCAGAACACTGAAGCTTTCTTT	CASSRTPQNTEAFF
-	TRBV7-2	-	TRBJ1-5	TGTGCCAGCAGCTTAAACGGACTGAGCAATCAGCCCCAGCATTTT	CASSLNGLSNQPQHF
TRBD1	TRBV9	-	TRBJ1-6	TGTGCCAGCAGCCCACGGACAGGGTATTCACCCCTCCACTTT	CASSPRTGYSPLHF
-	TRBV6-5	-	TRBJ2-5	TGTGCCAGCAGTTACTCGAGTGGGGGGCAAGAGACCCAGTACTTC	CASSYSSGGQETQYF
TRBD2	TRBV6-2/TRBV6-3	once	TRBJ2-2	TGTGCCAGCAGTTACTTAGCGGGGTCAGGGGAGCTGTTTTTT	CASSYLAGSGELFF
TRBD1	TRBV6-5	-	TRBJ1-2	TGTGCCAGCAGGCGCCCGACAGGGGGTGGGGGCTACACCTTC	CASRRPTGGGGYTF
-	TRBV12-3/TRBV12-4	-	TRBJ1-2	TGTGCCAGCAGTTTCGTGGGGGGGAGCTACACCTTC	CASSFVGGSYTF
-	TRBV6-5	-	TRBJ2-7	TGTGCCAGCAGTTGGACAGCCGACTACGAGCAGTACTTC	CASSWTADYEQYF
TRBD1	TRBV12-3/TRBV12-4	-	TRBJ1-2	TGTGCCAGCAGCCTCGGACAGGGTGTTGGCTACACCTTC	CASSLGQGVGYTF
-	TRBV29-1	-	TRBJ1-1	TGCAGCGTAGACCACGACAAGAACACTGAAGCTTTCTTT	CSVDHDKNTEAFF
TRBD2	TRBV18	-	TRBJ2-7	TGTGCCAGCTCACCTAGCGGGAGGAGCTCCTACGAGCAGTACTTC	CASSPSGRSSYEQYF
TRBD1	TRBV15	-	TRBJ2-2	TGTGCCACCAGCAAGGACAGGCTGAACACCGGGGAGCTGTTTTTT	CATSKDRLNTGELFF
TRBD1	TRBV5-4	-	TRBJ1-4	TGTGCCAGCAGCTTACCGGGACAGCTTGAAAAACTGTTTTTT	CASSLPGQLEKLFF
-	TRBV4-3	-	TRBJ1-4	TGCGCCAGCAGCCAAGCGACTTCGCCTAATGAAAAACTGTTTTTT	CASSQATSPNEKLFF
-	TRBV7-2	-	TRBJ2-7	TGTGCCAGCAGCTTAGGAATGGCTTTAAACTACGAGCAGTACTTC	CASSLGMALNYEQYF
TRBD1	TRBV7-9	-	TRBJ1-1	TGTGCCAGCAGCCCACGGGGGGACAGGGGATTGAATGAAGCTTTCTTT	CASSPRGDRGLNEAFF
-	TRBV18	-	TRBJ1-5	TGTGCCAGCTCGCCGCAATTAGATCAGCCCCAGCATTTT	CASSPQLDQPQHF
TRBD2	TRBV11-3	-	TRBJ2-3	TGTGCCAGCAGCGCAGGCGGGACTAGCGGCACAGATACGCAGTATTTT	CASSAGGTSGTDTQYF
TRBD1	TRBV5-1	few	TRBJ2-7	TGCGCCAGCAGCTTGTACGTAGGGGGCGCGGGTGAGCAGTACTTC	CASSLYVGGAGEQYF
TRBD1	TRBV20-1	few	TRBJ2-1	TGCAGTGCAAGTACAGGGGAATCCTACAATGAGCAGTTCTTC	CSASTGESYNEQFF
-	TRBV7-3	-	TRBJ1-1	TGTGCCAGCAGCGACCAGGGGAACACTGAAGCTTTCTTT	CASSDQGNTEAFF
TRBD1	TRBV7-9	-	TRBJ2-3	TGTGCCAGCAACGAAAGACAGGGTAGCCGAGATACGCAGTATTTT	CASNERQGSRDTQYF
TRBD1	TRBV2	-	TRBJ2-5	TGTGCCAGCAGTGCGGTCAGGGGGCAAGAGACCCAGTACTTC	CASSAVRGQETQYF
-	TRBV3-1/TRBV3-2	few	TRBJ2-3	TGTGCCAGCAGCTCCCCGGTGGACAGTTTCACAGATACGCAGTATTTT	CASSSPVDSFTDTQYF
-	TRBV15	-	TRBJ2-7	TGTGCCACCAGCAGAGAAACCGGCTACGAGCAGTACTTC	CATSRETGYEQYF
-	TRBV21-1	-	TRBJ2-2	TGTGCCAGCAGCAAAACCCGGGGTTTGAACACCGGGGAGCTGTTTTTT	CASSKTRGLNTGELFF
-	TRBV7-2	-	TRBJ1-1	TGTGCCAGCAGCTTAGCGTGGGCAGACAGCGAAGCTTTCTTT	CASSLAWADSEAFF
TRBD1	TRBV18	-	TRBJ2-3	TGTGCCAGCTCACCAGGGGACAGCTTCACAGATACGCAGTATTTT	CASSPGDSFTDTQYF
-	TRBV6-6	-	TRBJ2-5	TGTGCCAGCAAGGGGTGGGAAGAGACCCAGTACTTC	CASKGWEETQYF
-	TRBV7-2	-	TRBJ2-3	TGTGCCAGCAGCTTGAACGCCGCGGAGATTTCCACAGATACGCAGTATTTT	CASSLNAAEISTDTQYF
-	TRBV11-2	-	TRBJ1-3	TGTGCCAGCAGCTTAGAGTACAGGGCTTCTGGAAACACCATATATTTT	CASSLEYRASGNTIYF
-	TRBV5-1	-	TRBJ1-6	TGCGCCAGCAGCTTCGACAGGAGTAATTCACCCCTCCACTTT	CASSFDRSNSPLHF
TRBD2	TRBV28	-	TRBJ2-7	TGTGCCAGCAGTTTAGTGACTAGCGGCCTCTCCTACGAGCAGTACTTC	CASSLVTSGLSYEQYF
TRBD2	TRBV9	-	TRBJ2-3	TGTGCCAGCAGCGTAGGAGGGTCAGGACTAGCGGGGACAGATACGCAGTATTTT	CASSVGGSGLAGTDTQYF
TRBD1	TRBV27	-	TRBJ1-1	TGTGCCAGCAGGGGGACAGGGGGTGTCACTGAAGCTTTCTTT	CASRGTGGVTEAFF
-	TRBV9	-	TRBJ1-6	TGTGCCAGCAGCGTAGCCCCAGGGCGCAATTCACCCCTCCACTTT	CASSVAPGRNSPLHF
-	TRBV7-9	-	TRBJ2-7	TGTGCCAGCAGCTTATCTACCTACGAGCAGTACTTC	CASSLSTYEQYF
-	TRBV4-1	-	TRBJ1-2	TGCGCCAGCAGCCGCCAAGGCGGGTCAACCTATGGCTACACCTTC	CASSRQGGSTYGYTF
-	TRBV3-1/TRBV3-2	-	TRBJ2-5	TGTGCCAGCAGCCAAGGTAGCTCCCAAGAGACCCAGTACTTC	CASSQGSSQETQYF
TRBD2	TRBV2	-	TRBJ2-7	TGTGCCAGCAGTTCCCCAGCGGGGGTCTTTACCTACGAGCAGTACTTC	CASSSPAGVFTYEQYF
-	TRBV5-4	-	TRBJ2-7	TGTGCCAGCAGCTTGGATGCTAGCGTCTACGAGCAGTACTTC	CASSLDASVYEQYF
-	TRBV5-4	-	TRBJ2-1	TGTGCCAGCAGCTTGGGGGTAGCGGAGGCCAATGAGCAGTTCTTC	CASSLGVAEANEQFF
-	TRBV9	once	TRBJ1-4	TGTGCCAGCAGCGTAGGAGGGGGTAATGAAAAACTGTTTTTT	CASSVGGGNEKLFF
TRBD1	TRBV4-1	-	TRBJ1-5	TGCGCCAGCAGCCATCCCAGGGGGAAGGTGGATAGCAATCAGCCCCAGCATTTT	CASSHPRGKVDSNQPQHF
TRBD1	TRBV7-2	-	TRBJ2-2	TGTGCCAGCAGCTTGACAGGGGTCAACACCGGGGAGCTGTTTTTT	CASSLTGVNTGELFF
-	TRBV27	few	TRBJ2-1	TGTGCCAGCAGTCCCCACCCGACAGAGAACTACAATGAGCAGTTCTTC	CASSPHPTENYNEQFF